The T cell receptor (beta chain) described here comes from a study of shared clonotypes between healthy human individuals (TCRdb year 2020). With respect to the entire study: The cohort comprised a couple of women and a few men aged 18 to 49 years. Each donor's leukapheresis produced roughly between about 0.9 and 9.5 billion PBMCs. For each donor, CD4 naive and CD4 memory were each given three plates, CD8 naive was given two plates, and CD8 memory was given one plate. Different laboratories and diverse techniques were used to prepare libraries and sequence TCR repertoires, to increase sequencing depth and limit assay-specific biases. To estimate repertoire size and how much clonotypes are shared between individuals, the study performed deep sequencing of blood TCR repertoires from about 5 healthy adults.

V is cut by 1 base and J by 8 bases, and the space between the germline ends is 5 bases. The germline V gene sets CDR1 to MGHRA and CDR2 to YSYEKL. There are 11 amino acids in the CDR3, from cysteine to phenylalanine inclusive. Only the CDR3 DNA stays, 33 bases, in frame from base 1. The donors were healthy, HIV-negative adults who had no recently reported acute infections or vaccinations. Every donor was a Caucasian adult living in Nashville, Tennessee, USA. CD8 memory samples consisted of magnetically selected CD45RO+ cells combined with CCR7-negative CD45RA+ effector memory (TemRA) cells. Blood was collected by leukapheresis, and PBMCs were isolated by Ficoll-Histopaque density gradient centrifugation and then cryopreserved in liquid nitrogen vapor phase. Analytical flow cytometry was used to check the purity and quantity of every magnetically sorted T cell population. From each sorted fraction, genomic DNA was isolated and quantified by UV absorbance on a Nanodrop 2000c.

As concerns this clone: The specificity of this receptor is unknown. Base qualities were left out, and no much larger clone turns up one base away.

TCR CDR3 regions were amplified from genomic DNA by multiplex PCR using the deep immunoSEQ assay. For each cell subset, the extracted genomic DNA was distributed evenly across all wells of several immunoSEQ 96-well plates, and each plate served as one replicate. Each replicate PCR for sorted subsets received approximately 200 ng genomic DNA, equal to roughly 30,000 T cell genomes. Purified libraries were quantified with a Qubit 3.0 fluorometer, sized on a Bioanalyzer 2100, and re-quantified with the KAPA Library Quantification kit. A separate single-read 150-cycle Illumina NextSeq 550 flow cell was used to sequence each immunoSEQ 96-well plate. The source study handled its data this way. Because the immunoSEQ output held only junctional sequences and lacked quality scores, the filtering could not match the filtering applied to full-length reads. Sequences were annotated with PyIR, a Python wrapper for IgBLAST v1.9, using IMGT germline references to assign V/J genes and CDR3. Reads with weak V/J assignments (E-value above 1e-6), missing CDR3, stop codons, out-of-frame junctions, or ambiguous translated residues were removed. V3J clonotypes were defined as sequences sharing an identical inferred V gene, J gene, and CDR3 amino acid sequence. Percentage overlap between repertoires was computed as shared unique clonotypes divided by the size of the smaller repertoire. RTK rarefaction, the Chao1 estimator, and Recon v2.1 estimates of unobserved clonotypes were used to assess repertoire richness. Generation probabilities for all TCRbeta clonotypes obtained by the gDNA method from a handful of donors were computed using OLGA. The immuneACCESS repertoire file appears here via TCRdb, limited to in-frame rearrangements. These files lack a portion of the clones; in checked studies, under half of the deficit traces to unresolved V genes, and the cause of the others is not known. V and J calls and clone size come straight from that table; D and trimming were deduced from the DNA. The sample yields about 380,000 clones; just over 95% were counted once. Around 0.32% of the sample rests with the top ten.

What the research found in general, with its limitations: Rarefaction of sorted-subset datasets indicated incomplete sequencing despite the large sequencing depth. Sharing across a few donors was observed for about 5% of naive CD4, over 3% of naive CD8, 2% to 2.5% of memory CD4, and around 0.4% of memory CD8 clonotypes. Sampling was limited to blood, and TCR repertoires in tissue likely differ from TCR repertoires in blood. Larger estimated clonotype richness was generally found for naive subsets than for memory subsets. Higher generation probabilities were observed for clonotypes shared by all four sorted-subset donors than for non-shared clonotypes. Based on pairwise subsampling, the degree of clonotype sharing among donors was expected to be affected by sequencing depth. The genetic and exposure-history diversity represented was limited by the small number of donors.

The sequence joins TRBV4-1 to TRBJ2-5, with the D gene not confidently named. The sequence derives from a man under 40 in good health. Sequencing used memory CD8+ T cells sorted from blood. This specimen's cell subset or site label, interpreted: CD45RO+ cells pooled with CCR7-negative TemRA cells. The DNA sequence is TGCGCCAGCAGCCAAGGTTATACCCAGTACTTC. Its protein product is CASSQGYTQYF.